A single T cell receptor beta chain is shown here with its context. Its antigen has not been determined. No much larger clone is present one base from it, and per-base qualities are unavailable. The meaning of the sample's time point label: baseline before first vaccination. The vaccinee samples were drawn from two UK trials, COV001 and COV002, one of which was a single-blind randomized controlled phase 2/3 trial testing AZD1222 (ChAdOx1 nCoV-19) in healthy adults. Trial participant PBMC samples were collected at day 0 and day 28 after the second dose for TCRbeta chain sequencing. The CDR3 regions of human TCRbeta chains were analyzed by immunosequencing. In the paper's pipeline: Repertoire TCRs were matched against a reference library of SARS-CoV-2-specific TCRs generated with the MIRA antigen-specificity platform. Breadth meant the fraction of unique TCRs that were SARS-CoV-2-associated, whereas depth meant the fraction of total T cells that were SARS-CoV-2-associated. Using the MIRA data, each spike-specific TCR was assigned both to the spike region to which the TCR was reactive and to a CD4 or CD8 class. Log10-transformed breadth and depth values were compared by one-way ANOVA with Sidak's multiple comparisons tests. TCRdb's version of the immuneACCESS table is confined to in-frame rearrangements and falls short of the full clone set. An unresolved V gene accounts for under half of the shortfall where checked; the remainder is of unknown origin. The D gene and trimming were derived from the DNA, and the V and J assignments and clone size from that table. The sample contains around 100,000 clones, 85% to 90% of them found a single time. 16% of the sample is held by the ten biggest clonotypes.

This specimen comes from a study of T cell responses to AZD1222 COVID-19 vaccine (dated by TCRdb to the early 2020s). About the full investigation: AZD1222 recipients whose second dose came at about 4 weeks and those whose second dose came at about 12 weeks were combined into one group, since spike-specific TCR depth and breadth did not differ between the two schedules. Trial participants were enrolled into age subgroups of 18-55, 56-69 and 70-plus years, which contained approximately 150, 28 and 58 TCR-sequenced participants, respectively. TCR sequencing was performed for 230 to 250 trial participants, of whom 200 to 210 were given two doses of AZD1222 and 26 were given two doses of MenACWY control vaccine.

The germline V gene yields SNHLY for CDR1 and FYNNEI for CDR2. V gives up 7 bases and J gives up 2 bases, and the segment between their germline ends measures 9 bases. The CDR3 goes from the cysteine to the phenylalanine over 13 residues. Just CDR3 DNA is preserved here, 39 bases in frame from base 1. Overall study results and their limits: Because no day 14 peak-response samples were available, the repertoires could be characterized only after the peak T cell response. Participants were mostly white British, with more females than males. The authors suggested clonal diversity may have been underestimated. The whole spike protein was spanned by vaccine-associated CD4 TCRs, and dominant responses were seen in regions 160-218 and 743-854. Epitopes outside the regions mutated in the B.1.351 and B.1.1.7 variants were reportedly recognized by nearly half of the unique spike-specific TCRs. In the small 56-69-year group, the increase in depth fell short of significance, most likely because of low power. After two AZD1222 doses, both the breadth and the depth of spike-specific TCRs were significantly higher than at day 0 and than in MenACWY recipients. Only five to seven AZD1222 recipients were SARS-CoV-2 seropositive at baseline, limiting conclusions about previously exposed vaccinees.

The chain uses TRBV2 and TRBJ1-5, with the D gene too uncertain to name. This sequence originates from an adult in good health. Specimen: peripheral blood, collected on day 0 of AZD1222 vaccination. This receptor has the CDR3 CASTRRGNQPQHF. The nucleotide sequence is TGTGCCAGCACTAGACGAGGCAATCAGCCCCAGCATTTT.